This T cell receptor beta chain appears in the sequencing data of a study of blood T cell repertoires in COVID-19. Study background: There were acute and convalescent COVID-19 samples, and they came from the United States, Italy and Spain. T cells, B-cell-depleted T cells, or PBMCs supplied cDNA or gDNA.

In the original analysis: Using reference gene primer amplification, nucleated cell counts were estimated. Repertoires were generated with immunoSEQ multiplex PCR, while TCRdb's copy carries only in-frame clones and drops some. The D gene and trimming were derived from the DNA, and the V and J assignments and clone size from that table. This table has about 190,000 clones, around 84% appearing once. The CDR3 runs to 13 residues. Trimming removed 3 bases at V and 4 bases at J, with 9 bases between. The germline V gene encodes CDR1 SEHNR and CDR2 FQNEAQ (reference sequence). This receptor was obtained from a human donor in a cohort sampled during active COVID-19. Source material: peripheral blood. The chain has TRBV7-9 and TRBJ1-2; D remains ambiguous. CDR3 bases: TGTGCCAGCAGCTTTTCCGGGGTCTATGGCTACACCTTC. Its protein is CASSFSGVYGYTF. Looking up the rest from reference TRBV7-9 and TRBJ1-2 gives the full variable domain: DTGVSQNPRHKITKRGQNVTFRCDPISEHNRLYWYRQTLGQGPEFLTYFQNEAQLEKSRLLSDRFSAERPKGSFSTLEIQRTEQGDSAMYLCASSFSGVYGYTFGSGTRLTVV.